This T cell receptor beta chain is from a study of blood T cell repertoires in COVID-19. CDR1 MNHEY and CDR2 SVGAGI come from the germline V gene. The J segment lost 8 bases and the V segment lost 7 bases, leaving 10 bases of the junction unmatched. This CDR3 spans 15 amino acids. The data were produced by immunoSEQ multiplex PCR, yet TCRdb's version contains in-frame clones alone and is incomplete. In the table there are about 63,000 clones, under 90% of which are singletons. This chain connects TRBV6-5 to TRBJ1-6; TRBD1 agrees at 8 bases. The sequenced material came from peripheral blood. The clonotype originates from a human donor in a cohort sampled during active COVID-19. CDR3 bases: TGTGCCAGCACGCACCAAAACAGGGGGGATTCACCCCTCCACTTT. This translates into CASTHQNRGDSPLHF.